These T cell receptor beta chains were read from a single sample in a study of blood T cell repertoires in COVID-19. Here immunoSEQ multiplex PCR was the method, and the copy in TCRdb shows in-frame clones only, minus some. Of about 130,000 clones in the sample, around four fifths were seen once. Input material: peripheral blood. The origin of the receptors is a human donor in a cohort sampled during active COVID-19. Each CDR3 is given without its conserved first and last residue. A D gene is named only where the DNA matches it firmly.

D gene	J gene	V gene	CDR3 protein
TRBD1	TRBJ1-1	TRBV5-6	ASSLDRGTEAF
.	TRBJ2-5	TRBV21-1	ASSKDLLGLAKETQY
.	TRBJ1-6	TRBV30	AWSSGQSSYNSPLH
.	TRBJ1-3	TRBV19	ASSPQYAGNTIY
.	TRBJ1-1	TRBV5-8	ASSLTGRYTEAF
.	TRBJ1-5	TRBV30	AYGQGQSNQPQH
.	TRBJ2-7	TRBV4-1	ASSQAGGDHEQY
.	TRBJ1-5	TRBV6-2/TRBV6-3	ASSYSKETGSRPQH
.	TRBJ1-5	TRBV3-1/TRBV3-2	ASSPRGTWPQH
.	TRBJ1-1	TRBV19	ASSIGQLTEAF
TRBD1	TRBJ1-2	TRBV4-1	ASSQHTGQGAYGYT
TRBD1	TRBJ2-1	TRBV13	ASSPKTGYYNEQF
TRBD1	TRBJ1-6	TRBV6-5	ASSRQGGYNSPLH
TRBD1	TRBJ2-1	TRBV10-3	AIRGQGARNEQF
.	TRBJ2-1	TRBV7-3	ASSLGGAHYNEQF
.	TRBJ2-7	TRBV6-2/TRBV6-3	ASSYGRYEQY
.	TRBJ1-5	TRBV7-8	ASSPRGGNQPQH
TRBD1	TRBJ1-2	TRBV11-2	ASSLAGQLRYGYT
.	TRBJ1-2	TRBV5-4	ASSFDWANYGYT
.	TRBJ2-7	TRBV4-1	ASSQEWTLFYEQY
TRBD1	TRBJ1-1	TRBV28	ASTTGGNTEAF
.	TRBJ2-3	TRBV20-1	SASLGIEDTQY
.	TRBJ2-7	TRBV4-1	ASSQGIVEHEQY
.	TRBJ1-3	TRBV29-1	SARTSGNTIY
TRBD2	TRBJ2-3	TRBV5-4	ASSLPGRGALSSTDTQY
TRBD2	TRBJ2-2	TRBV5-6	ASSLILAGGKITGELF
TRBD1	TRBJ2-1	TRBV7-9	ASSSPDRASYNEQF
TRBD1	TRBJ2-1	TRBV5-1	ASSLGFRQGENEQF
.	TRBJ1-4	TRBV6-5	ASEEGTNEKLF
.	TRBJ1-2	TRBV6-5	ASSKSGTLGYT